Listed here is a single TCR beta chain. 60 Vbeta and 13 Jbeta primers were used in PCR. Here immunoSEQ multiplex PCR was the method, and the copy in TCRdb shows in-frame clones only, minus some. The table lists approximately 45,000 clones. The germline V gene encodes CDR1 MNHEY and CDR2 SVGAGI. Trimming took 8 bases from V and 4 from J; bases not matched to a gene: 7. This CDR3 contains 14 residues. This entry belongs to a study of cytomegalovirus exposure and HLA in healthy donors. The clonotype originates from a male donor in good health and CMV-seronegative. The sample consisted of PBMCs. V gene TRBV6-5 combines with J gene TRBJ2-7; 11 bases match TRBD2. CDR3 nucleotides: TGTGCCAGCCGCCTAGCGGGGGGCTCATACGAGCAGTACTTC. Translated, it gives CASRLAGGSYEQYF.